This T cell receptor beta chain derives from a study of lymphopenia after photon versus proton radiotherapy. Regarding the study as a whole: After lymphocyte nadir, photon-treated repertoires showed oligoclonal expansion, especially CD8+ Temra.

This CDR3 region has 14 residues. Germline CDR1 KGHSH, CDR2 LQKENI. Between the trimmed V and J ends, which lost 5 bases and 5 bases, there was a span of 13 bases. As concerns this clone: Antigen: not known.

Assay: immunoSEQ multiplex PCR; the TCRdb copy retains only in-frame clones and omits some. The profile covers 43,000 or so clones, with approximately 85% appearing a single time and 2.2% taken by the ten largest. This chain uses TRBV18 with TRBJ2-1; D unclear. The sample consisted of peripheral blood, taken from a patient treated with photon-based radiotherapy. The TCR sequence derives from a man in his forties or fifties with gastric cancer. CDR3 DNA sequence: TGTGCCAGCTCAAGGGCTGATGGGGACAATGAGCAGTTCTTC. Protein product: CASSRADGDNEQFF.